This TCR beta chain is from a study of regulatory T cells in long-lasting Graves disease. Study context: Graves' patients, diagnosed recently, had received antithyroid drugs under 3 months.

To make TCR beta libraries, researchers used iRepertoire HTBI primers and Arm-PCR of CDR3 regions. In TCRdb, the multiplex PCR reads were re-called with MiXCR into one record per CDR3 protein. Among hundreds of thousands of distinct CDR3 sequences, roughly 15% were seen once, and the ten largest hold about 8.3%. CDR1 and CDR2 from the germline V gene are MDHEN and SYDVKM. The CDR3 runs 14 residues. With 6 bases clipped from V and 5 bases from J, the junction kept 0 bases outside the gene matches. The time point here: newly diagnosed GD, antithyroid drugs for less than 3 months. Generation of the TCR library employed RNA extracted from PBMCs. This clonotype was seen many times. The same data also went into a second study, on T cells in Graves' hyperthyroidism and ophthalmopathy. That work adds: Graves' hyperthyroidism was deemed stable given no ophthalmopathy progression within 18 months. The TCR CDR3 was amplified in a first-round RT-PCR using the HTBI primer set. Appearing also in blood were most of the thyroid clonotypes expanded above 0.001.

The rearrangement joins TRBV28 to TRBJ2-1; TRBD2 matches at 14 bases. The TCR sequence derives from a woman in her thirties or forties with Graves disease. The material sequenced was peripheral blood mononuclear cells (PBMCs), taken at new diagnosis, from a patient treated with antithyroid drugs. CDR3 residues: CASRTSGRDNEQFF. In DNA form, the CDR3 reads TGTGCCAGCAGGACTAGCGGGAGGGACAATGAGCAGTTCTTC. Looking up the rest from reference TRBV28 and TRBJ2-1 gives the full variable domain: DVKVTQSSRYLVKRTGEKVFLECVQDMDHENMFWYRQDPGLGLRLIYFSYDVKMKEKGDIPEGYSVSREKKERFSLILESASTNQTSMYLCASRTSGRDNEQFFGPGTRLTVL.